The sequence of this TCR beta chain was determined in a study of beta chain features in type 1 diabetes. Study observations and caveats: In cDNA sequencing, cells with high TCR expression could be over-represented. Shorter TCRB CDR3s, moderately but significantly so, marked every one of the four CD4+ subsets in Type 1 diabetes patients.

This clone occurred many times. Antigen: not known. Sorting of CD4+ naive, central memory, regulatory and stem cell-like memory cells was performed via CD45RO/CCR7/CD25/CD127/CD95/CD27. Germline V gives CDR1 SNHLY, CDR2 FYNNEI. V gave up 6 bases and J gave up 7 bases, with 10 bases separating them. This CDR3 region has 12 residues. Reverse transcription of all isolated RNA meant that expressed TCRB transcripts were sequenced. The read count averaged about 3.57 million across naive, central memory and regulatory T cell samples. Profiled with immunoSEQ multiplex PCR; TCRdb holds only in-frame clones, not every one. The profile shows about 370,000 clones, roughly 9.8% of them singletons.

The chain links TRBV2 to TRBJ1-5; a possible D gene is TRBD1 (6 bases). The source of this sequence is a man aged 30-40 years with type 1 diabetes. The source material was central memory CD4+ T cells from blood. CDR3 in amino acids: CASRTTGQPQHF. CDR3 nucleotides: TGTGCCAGCAGGACTACAGGGCAGCCCCAGCATTTT.